This T cell receptor beta chain was found in a study of OX40 agonist ivuxolimab in advanced cancers. Study-level points and caveats: At 0.1 to 3.0 mg/kg and by week 6, CD4+ and CD8+ T cells in the blood had expanded clonally.

This CDR3 has 15 residues. The J segment lost 2 bases and the V segment lost 5 bases, leaving 7 bases of the junction unmatched. The V gene's germline CDR1 is SGHAT and CDR2 FQNNGV. The assay was immunoSEQ multiplex PCR, and TCRdb's table has in-frame clones only and misses some. The table records fewer than 80,000 clones, roughly 87% of them present only once. About this clone itself: The target antigen is unknown.

The specimen was CD4+ or CD8+ T cells sorted from blood, collected in a trial of the OX40 agonist ivuxolimab. This clonotype was obtained from an adult with an advanced solid tumor such as melanoma, head and neck, liver or kidney cancer. The chain is built from TRBV11-2 and TRBJ2-7; 9 bases are shared with TRBD1. The CDR3 reads CASSPRGDRAYEQYF. The CDR3 bases are TGTGCCAGCAGCCCCCGAGGGGACAGGGCCTACGAGCAGTACTTC.